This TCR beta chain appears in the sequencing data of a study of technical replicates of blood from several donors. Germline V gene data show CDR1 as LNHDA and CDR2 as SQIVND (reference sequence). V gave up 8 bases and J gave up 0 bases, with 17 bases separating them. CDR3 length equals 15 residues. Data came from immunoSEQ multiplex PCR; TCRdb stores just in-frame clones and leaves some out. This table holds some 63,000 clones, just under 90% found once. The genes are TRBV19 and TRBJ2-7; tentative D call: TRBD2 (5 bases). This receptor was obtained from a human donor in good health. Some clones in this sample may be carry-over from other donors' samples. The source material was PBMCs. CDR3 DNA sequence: TGTGCCAGTGAACCCCGGCGGGCCGACTCCTACGAGCAGTACTTC. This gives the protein CASEPRRADSYEQYF.